This section outlines one T cell receptor (beta chain) sequence together with its context. The sample originates from a study of control samples from healthy donors and cancer patients. Sequenced by immunoSEQ multiplex PCR; TCRdb stores in-frame clones only, minus some. The sample holds around 130,000 clones, roughly nine tenths seen once. The CDR3 is 12 residues long. V lost 0 bases, J lost 6 bases, and 5 bases lay in between. Germline V gene data show CDR1 as SGHNT and CDR2 as YYREEE (reference sequence). The gene calls are TRBV5-4 and TRBJ2-3; D call uncertain. Sequenced input: PBMCs. The source is a man aged 50 or older with head and neck cancer. The CDR3 region is CASSLALDTQYF. In DNA, the CDR3 is TGTGCCAGCAGCTTGGCCCTCGATACGCAGTATTTT.